The source of this TCR beta chain is a study of T-cell reconstitution after alpha-beta-depleted transplantation in children. TCRbeta library preparation incorporated unique molecular identifiers. MiXCR, run by TCRdb on the PCR reads, gives a single entry per CDR3 protein. The sample carries about 500,000 distinct CDR3 sequences, approximately 32% recorded once. This CDR3 has 15 amino acids. V gave up 4 bases and J gave up 1 base, with 14 bases separating them. CDR1 is SGDLS, CDR2 YYNGEE, per germline. Source: PBMCs from the stem cell graft donor, taken from the stem cell graft. V gene TRBV9 combines with J gene TRBJ1-1; D possibly corresponds to TRBD1 (5 bases). The sequence came from a human donor who donated a stem cell graft to a child with aplastic anemia. The CDR3 reads CASSKTGVANTEAFF. DNA for the CDR3: TGTGCCAGCAGCAAGACGGGGGTGGCGAACACTGAAGCTTTCTTT.